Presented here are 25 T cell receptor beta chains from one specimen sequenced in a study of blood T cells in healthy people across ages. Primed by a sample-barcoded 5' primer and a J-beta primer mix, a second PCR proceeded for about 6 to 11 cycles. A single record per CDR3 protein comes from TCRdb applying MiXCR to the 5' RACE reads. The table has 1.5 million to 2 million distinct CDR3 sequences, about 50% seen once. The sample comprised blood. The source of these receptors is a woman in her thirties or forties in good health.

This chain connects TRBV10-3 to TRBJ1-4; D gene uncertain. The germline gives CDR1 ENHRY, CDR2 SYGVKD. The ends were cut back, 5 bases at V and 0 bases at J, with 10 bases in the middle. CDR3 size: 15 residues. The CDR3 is CAISHEGATNEKLFF. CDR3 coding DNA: TGTGCCATCAGTCACGAGGGAGCAACTAATGAAAAACTGTTTTTT.

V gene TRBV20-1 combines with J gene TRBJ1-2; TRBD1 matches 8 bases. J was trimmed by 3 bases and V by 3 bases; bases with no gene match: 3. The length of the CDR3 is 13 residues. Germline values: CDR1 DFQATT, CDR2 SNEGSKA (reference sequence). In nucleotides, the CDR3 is TGCAGTGCTAGGGGGGGACAGGACTATGGCTACACCTTC. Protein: CSARGGQDYGYTF.

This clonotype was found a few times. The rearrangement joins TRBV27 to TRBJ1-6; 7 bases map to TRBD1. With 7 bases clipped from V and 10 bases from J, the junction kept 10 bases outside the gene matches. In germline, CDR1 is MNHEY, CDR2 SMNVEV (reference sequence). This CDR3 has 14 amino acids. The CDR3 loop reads CASTTGTVGSPLHF. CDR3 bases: TGTGCCAGCACAACCGGGACAGTCGGCTCACCCCTCCACTTT.

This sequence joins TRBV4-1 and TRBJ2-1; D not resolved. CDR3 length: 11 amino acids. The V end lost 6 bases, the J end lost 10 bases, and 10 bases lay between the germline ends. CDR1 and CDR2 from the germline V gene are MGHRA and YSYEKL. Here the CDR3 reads CASSKLGEQFF. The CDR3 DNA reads TGCGCCAGCAGTAAACTCGGGGAGCAGTTCTTC.

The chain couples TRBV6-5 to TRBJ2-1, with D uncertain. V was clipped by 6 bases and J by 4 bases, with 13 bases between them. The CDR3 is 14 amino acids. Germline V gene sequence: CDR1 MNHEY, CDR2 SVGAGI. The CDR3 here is CASSRPRPYNEQFF. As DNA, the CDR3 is TGTGCCAGCAGCCGCCCCAGACCTTACAATGAGCAGTTCTTC.

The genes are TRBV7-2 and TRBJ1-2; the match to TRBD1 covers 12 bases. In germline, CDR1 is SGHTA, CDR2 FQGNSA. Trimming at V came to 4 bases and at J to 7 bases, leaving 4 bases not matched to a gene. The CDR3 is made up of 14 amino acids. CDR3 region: CASSSGTGGGGYTF. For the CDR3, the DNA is TGTGCCAGCAGCTCCGGGACAGGGGGCGGTGGCTACACCTTC.

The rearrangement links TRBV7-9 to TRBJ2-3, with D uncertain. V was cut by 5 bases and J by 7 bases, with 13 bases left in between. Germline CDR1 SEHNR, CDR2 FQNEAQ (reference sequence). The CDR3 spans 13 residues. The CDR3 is CASSVGGSNTQYF. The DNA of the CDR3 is TGTGCCAGCAGCGTAGGCGGCTCGAATACGCAGTATTTT.

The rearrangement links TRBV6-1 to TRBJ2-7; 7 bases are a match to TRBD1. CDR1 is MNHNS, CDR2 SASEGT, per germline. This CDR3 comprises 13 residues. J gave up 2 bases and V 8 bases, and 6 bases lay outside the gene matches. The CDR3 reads CASLGQVTYEQYF. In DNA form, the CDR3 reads TGTGCCAGCCTTGGACAGGTAACCTACGAGCAGTACTTC.

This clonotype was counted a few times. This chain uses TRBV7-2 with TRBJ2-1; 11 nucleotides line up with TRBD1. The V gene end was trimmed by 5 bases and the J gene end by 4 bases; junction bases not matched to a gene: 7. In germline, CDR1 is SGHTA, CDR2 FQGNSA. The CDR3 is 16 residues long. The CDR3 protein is CASSPDGTGGYNEQFF. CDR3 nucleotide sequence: TGTGCCAGCAGCCCCGACGGGACAGGGGGTTACAATGAGCAGTTCTTC.

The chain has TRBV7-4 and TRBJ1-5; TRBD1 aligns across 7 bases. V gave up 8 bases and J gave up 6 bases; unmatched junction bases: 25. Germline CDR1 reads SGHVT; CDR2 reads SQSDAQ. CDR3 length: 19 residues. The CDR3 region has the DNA TGTGCCAGCTACCGCCGAATATGTGTCAAGGGGGCGCGAGTTCAGCCCCAGCATTTT. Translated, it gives CASYRRICVKGARVQPQHF.

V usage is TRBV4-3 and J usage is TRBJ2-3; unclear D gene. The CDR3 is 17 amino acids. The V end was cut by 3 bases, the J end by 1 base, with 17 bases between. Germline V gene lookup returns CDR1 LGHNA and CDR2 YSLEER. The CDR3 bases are TGCGCCAGCAGCCAGCTAGGTGGTGGGTTAGGCACAGATACGCAGTATTTT. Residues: CASSQLGGGLGTDTQYF.

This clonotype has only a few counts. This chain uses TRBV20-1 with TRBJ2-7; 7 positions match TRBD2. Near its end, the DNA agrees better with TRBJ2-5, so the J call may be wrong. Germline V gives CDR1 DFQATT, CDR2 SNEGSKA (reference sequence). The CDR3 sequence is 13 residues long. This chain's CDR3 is CSAPLSGKETQYF. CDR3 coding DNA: TGCAGTGCTCCCCTCAGCGGGAAGGAGACCCAGTACTTC.

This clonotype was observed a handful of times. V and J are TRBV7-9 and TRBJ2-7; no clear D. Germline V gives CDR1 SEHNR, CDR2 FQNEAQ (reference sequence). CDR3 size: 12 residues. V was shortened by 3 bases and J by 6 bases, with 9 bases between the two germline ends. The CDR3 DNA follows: TGTGCCAGCAGCTTTCGGCCGACCGAGCAGTACTTC. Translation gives CASSFRPTEQYF.

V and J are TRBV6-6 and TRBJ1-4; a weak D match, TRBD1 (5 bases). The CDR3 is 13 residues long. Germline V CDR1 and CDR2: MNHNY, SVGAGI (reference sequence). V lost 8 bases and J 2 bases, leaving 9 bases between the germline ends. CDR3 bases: TGTGCCAGCGGGGGACGGACTAATGAAAAACTGTTTTTT. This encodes CASGGRTNEKLFF.

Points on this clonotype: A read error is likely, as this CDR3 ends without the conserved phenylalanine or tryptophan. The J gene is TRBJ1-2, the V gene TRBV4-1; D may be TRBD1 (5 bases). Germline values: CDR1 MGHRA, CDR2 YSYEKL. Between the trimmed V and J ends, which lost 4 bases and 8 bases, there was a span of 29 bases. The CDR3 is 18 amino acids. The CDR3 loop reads CASSRGLRDPQSSIGYTL. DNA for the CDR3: TGCGCCAGCAGCCGAGGATTACGGGACCCACAATCTAGCATCGGCTACACCTTA.

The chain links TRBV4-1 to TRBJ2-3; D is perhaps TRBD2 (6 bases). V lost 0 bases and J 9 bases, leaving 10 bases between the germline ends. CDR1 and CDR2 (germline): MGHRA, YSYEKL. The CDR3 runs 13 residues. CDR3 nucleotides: TGCGCCAGCAGCCAAGATTCAGGGAGGACGCAGTATTTT. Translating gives CASSQDSGRTQYF.

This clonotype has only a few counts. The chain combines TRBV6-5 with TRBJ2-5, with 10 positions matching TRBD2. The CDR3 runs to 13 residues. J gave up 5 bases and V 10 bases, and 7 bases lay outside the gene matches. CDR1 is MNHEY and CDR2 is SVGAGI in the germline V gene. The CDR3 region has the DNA TGTGCCACTCAAGCGGGGGGGCCGGAGACCCAGTACTTC. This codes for CATQAGGPETQYF.

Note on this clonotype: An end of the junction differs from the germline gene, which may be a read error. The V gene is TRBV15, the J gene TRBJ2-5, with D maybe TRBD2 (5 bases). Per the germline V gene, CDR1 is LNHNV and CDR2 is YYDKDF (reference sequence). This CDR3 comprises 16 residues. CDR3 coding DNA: TGTGCCACCAGCAGCCGACCGGGAACTAACCAAGAGACCCAGTACTTT. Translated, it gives CATSSRPGTNQETQYF. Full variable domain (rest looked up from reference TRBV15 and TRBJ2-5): DAMVIQNPRYQVTQFGKPVTLSCSQTLNHNVMYWYQQKSSQAPKLLFHYYDKDFNNEADTPDNFQSRRPNTSFCFLDIRSPGLGDTAMYLCATSSRPGTNQETQYFGPGTRLLVL.

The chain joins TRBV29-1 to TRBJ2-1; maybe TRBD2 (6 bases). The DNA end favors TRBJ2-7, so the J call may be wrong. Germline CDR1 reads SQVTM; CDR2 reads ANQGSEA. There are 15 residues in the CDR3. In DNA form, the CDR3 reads TGCAGCGTTGAGGGCGGGGCTAGCTCCTACAATGAGCAGTACTTC. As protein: CSVEGGASSYNEQYF.

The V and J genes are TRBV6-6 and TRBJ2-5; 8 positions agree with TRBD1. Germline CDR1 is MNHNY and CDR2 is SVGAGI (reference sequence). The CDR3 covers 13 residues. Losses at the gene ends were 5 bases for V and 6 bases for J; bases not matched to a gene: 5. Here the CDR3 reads CASSGQGGKTQYF. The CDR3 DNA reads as TGTGCCAGCAGTGGACAGGGAGGAAAGACCCAGTACTTC.

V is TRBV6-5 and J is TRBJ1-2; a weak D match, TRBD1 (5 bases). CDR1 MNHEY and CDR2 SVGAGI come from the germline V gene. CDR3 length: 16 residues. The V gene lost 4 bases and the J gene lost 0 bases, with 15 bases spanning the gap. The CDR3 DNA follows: TGTGCCAGCAGTTCCGAACCAGGGCTTTCTAACTATGGCTACACCTTC. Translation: CASSSEPGLSNYGYTF.

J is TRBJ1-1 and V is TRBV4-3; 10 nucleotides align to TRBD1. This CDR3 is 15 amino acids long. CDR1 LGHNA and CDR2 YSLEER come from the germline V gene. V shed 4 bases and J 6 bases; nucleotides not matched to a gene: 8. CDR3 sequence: CASSPIGTGASEAFF. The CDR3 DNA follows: TGCGCCAGCAGCCCGATTGGGACAGGGGCGTCTGAAGCTTTCTTT.

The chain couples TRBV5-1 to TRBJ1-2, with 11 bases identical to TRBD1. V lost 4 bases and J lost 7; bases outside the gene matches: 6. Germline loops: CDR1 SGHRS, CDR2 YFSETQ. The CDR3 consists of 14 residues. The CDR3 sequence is CASSAGQGARGYTF. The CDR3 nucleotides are TGCGCCAGCAGCGCTGGACAGGGGGCACGTGGCTACACCTTC.

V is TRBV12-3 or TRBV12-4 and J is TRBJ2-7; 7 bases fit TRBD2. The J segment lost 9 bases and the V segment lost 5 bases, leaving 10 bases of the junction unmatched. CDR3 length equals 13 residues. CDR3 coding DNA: TGTGCCAGCAGTGGGAGGGTAAGAGGGGCGCAGTACTTC. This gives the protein CASSGRVRGAQYF.

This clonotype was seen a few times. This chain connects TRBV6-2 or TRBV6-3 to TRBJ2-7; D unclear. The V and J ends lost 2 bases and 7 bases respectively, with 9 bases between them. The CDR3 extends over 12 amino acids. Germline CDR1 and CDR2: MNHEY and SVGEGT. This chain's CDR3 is CASSYPGLEQYF. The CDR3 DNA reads TGTGCCAGCAGTTACCCTGGTCTAGAGCAGTACTTC.